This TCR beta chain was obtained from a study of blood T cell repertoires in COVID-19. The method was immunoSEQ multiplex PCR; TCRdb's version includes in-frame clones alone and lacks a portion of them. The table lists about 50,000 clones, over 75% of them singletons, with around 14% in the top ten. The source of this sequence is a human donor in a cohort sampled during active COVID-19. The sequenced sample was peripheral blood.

In DNA form, the CDR3 reads TGTGCCTGGAGTGGGGCAGCAGAAAAACTGTTTTTT. Amino acids: CAWSGAAEKLFF. V gene TRBV30 combines with J gene TRBJ1-4; D remains ambiguous. Germline V gives CDR1 GTSNPN, CDR2 SVGIG (reference sequence). With 1 base removed from V and 8 bases from J, the gap between germline ends came to 8 bases. The CDR3 is made up of 12 amino acids.